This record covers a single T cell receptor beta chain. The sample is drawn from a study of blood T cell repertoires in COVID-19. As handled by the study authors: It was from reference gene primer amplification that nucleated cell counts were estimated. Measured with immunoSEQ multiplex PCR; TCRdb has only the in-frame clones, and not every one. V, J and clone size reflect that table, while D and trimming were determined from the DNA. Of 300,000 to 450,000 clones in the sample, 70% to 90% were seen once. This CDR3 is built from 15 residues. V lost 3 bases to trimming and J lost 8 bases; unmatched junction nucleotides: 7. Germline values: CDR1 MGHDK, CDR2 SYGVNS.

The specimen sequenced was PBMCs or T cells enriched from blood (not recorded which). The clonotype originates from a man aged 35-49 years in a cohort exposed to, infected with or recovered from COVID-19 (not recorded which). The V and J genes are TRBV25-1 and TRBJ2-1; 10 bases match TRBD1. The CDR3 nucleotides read TGTGCCAGCAGTGACCGGGACAGGGGTATCGATGAGCAGTTCTTC. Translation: CASSDRDRGIDEQFF. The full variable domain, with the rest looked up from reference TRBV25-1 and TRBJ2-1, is EADIYQTPRYLVIGTGKKITLECSQTMGHDKMYWYQQDPGMELHLIHYSYGVNSTEKGDLSSESTVSRIRTEHFPLTLESARPSHTSQYLCASSDRDRGIDEQFFGPGTRLTVL.